These T cell receptor beta chains were read from a single sample in a study of shared clonotypes between healthy human individuals. This table comes from immunoSEQ multiplex PCR, and its TCRdb copy is limited to in-frame clones, with some not included. The sample lists around 2,100,000 clones; about 94% were seen once. The sample comprised naive CD8+ T cells sorted from blood. Receptor source: a man aged 18 to 29 in good health. The CDR3 runs from the conserved cysteine through the conserved F or W. Each record gives: CDR3 length, V gene, clone size, D gene, J gene, CDR3 DNA, CDR3 protein. The D gene is left open where the match is weak. Clone size is shown for a subset of rows, as once, few, many or a class of expanded clone.

>13|TRBV5-1|once|NA|TRBJ2-7
TGCGCCAGCAGCTTAACCGCCGGTGGGGAGCAGTACTTC
CASSLTAGGEQYF
>12|TRBV6-6|NA|NA|TRBJ2-3
TGTGCCAGCACCCAACAGGGTTATACGCAGTATTTT
CASTQQGYTQYF
>15|TRBV19|NA|NA|TRBJ2-7
TGTGCCAGTAGTATAGGCTTCGGACTCACCTACGAGCAGTACTTC
CASSIGFGLTYEQYF
>17|TRBV11-2|NA|NA|TRBJ1-1
TGTGCCAGCAGCTTGGGCTTGGGGGGGGCGCCGGACACTGAAGCTTTCTTT
CASSLGLGGAPDTEAFF
>17|TRBV13|NA|TRBD1|TRBJ2-5
TGTGCCAGCAGCCCTTTGGGACAGGGGGTGGAGCGAGAGACCCAGTACTTC
CASSPLGQGVERETQYF
>18|TRBV7-6|NA|NA|TRBJ2-2
TGTGCCAGCAGCTCGAATACCGGGGGGCCCGAACCTGCCGGGGAGCTGTTTTTT
CASSSNTGGPEPAGELFF
>16|TRBV10-3|NA|NA|TRBJ2-7
TGTGCCATCGGCGGGACCTGGAAGGGCCCCGCTTTCGAGCAGTACTTC
CAIGGTWKGPAFEQYF
>15|TRBV7-2|NA|NA|TRBJ1-5
TGTGCCAGCAGCTTAGTCAGGGGTGTCAATCAGCCCCAGCATTTT
CASSLVRGVNQPQHF
>15|TRBV30|NA|NA|TRBJ2-7
TGTGCCTGGAGTGTACTAGGAGGTATTGTATACGAGCAGTACTTC
CAWSVLGGIVYEQYF
>13|TRBV21-1|NA|NA|TRBJ1-2
TGTGCCAGCAGGGGGGGCAGCGACTATGGCTACACCTTC
CASRGGSDYGYTF
>15|TRBV6-5|NA|NA|TRBJ2-2
TGTGCCAGCAGTTTATGGACCGGGAACACCGGGGAGCTGTTTTTT
CASSLWTGNTGELFF
>15|TRBV2|NA|TRBD2|TRBJ2-7
TGTGCCAGCTCGGTAGCGGGGGGGCAGACCTACGAGCAGTACTTC
CASSVAGGQTYEQYF
>17|TRBV10-1|NA|TRBD1|TRBJ1-1
TGCGCCAGCAGTGAAAAACACAGGGGGCTTGGGAACACTGAAGCTTTCTTT
CASSEKHRGLGNTEAFF
>14|TRBV7-2|NA|TRBD2|TRBJ2-1
TGTGCCAGCAGCTTAGCGGGAGGGAACAATGAGCAGTTCTTC
CASSLAGGNNEQFF
>15|TRBV5-4|NA|TRBD1|TRBJ2-7
TGTGCCAGCAGCTCGTGGACAGGGGGCCCCTACGAGCAGTACTTC
CASSSWTGGPYEQYF
>15|TRBV7-9|NA|TRBD1|TRBJ2-1
TGTGCCAGCAGCTTAGCTACAGGGGTATACAATGAGCAGTTCTTC
CASSLATGVYNEQFF
>13|TRBV19|once|NA|TRBJ1-2
TGTGCCAGTAGTATAGGGGAATCTTATGGCTACACCTTC
CASSIGESYGYTF
>13|TRBV19|NA|NA|TRBJ2-7
TGTGCCAGTAGAGCGGCCCCCTCCTACGAGCAGTACTTC
CASRAAPSYEQYF
>15|TRBV27|NA|NA|TRBJ2-3
TGTGCCAGCAGTCCTTACGGGGGGCCCCGAGATACGCAGTATTTT
CASSPYGGPRDTQYF
>16|TRBV7-8|NA|TRBD1|TRBJ2-2
TGTGCCAGCAGCTTAGCGGCAGGGGGCGCACCCCGGGAGCTGTTTTTT
CASSLAAGGAPRELFF
>12|TRBV7-9|NA|NA|TRBJ2-3
TGTGCCAGCAGCCGCGACGGGGATACGCAGTATTTT
CASSRDGDTQYF
>14|TRBV6-5|NA|TRBD2|TRBJ2-2
TGTGCCAGCAGACTCGGGACTAGCGCCGGGGAGCTGTTTTTT
CASRLGTSAGELFF
>15|TRBV28|NA|NA|TRBJ2-7
TGTGCCAGCAGCCCCACCTCACCGTATGGCTACGAGCAGTACTTC
CASSPTSPYGYEQYF
>16|TRBV5-8|NA|NA|TRBJ2-7
TGTGCCAGCAGCTCTCGAGGGGACATGGGCTCCTACGAGCAGTACTTC
CASSSRGDMGSYEQYF
>12|TRBV6-6|NA|TRBD2|TRBJ2-7
TGTGCCAGCATGGCGGGGGGTGGCGAGCAGTACTTC
CASMAGGGEQYF
>14|TRBV27|few|TRBD1|TRBJ2-1
TGTGCCAGCAGTGACAGGGGCTCCTACAATGAGCAGTTCTTC
CASSDRGSYNEQFF
>12|TRBV12-5|NA|NA|TRBJ2-7
TGTGCTAGTGGTTTTGGGCAGATCGAGCAGTACTTC
CASGFGQIEQYF
>16|TRBV5-6|NA|NA|TRBJ2-7
TGTGCCAGCAGCTTGGATCTCCAGGGATTTTCCTACGAGCAGTACTTC
CASSLDLQGFSYEQYF
>15|TRBV4-2|NA|NA|TRBJ1-2
TGTGCCAGCAGCCAAGAAGGCAGGGAGCTATATGGCTACACCTTC
CASSQEGRELYGYTF
>14|TRBV11-2|NA|NA|TRBJ1-2
TGTGCCAGCAGTCATCCCTTGGGGGGCGATGGCTACACCTTC
CASSHPLGGDGYTF
>14|TRBV7-8|once|NA|TRBJ2-2
TGTGCCAGCAGCCTCCAATCGAACACCGGGGAGCTGTTTTTT
CASSLQSNTGELFF
>14|TRBV29-1|NA|TRBD1|TRBJ2-7
TGCAGCGTTGAAGGGGACAGGGGGCTGGAAGAGCAGTACTTC
CSVEGDRGLEEQYF
>17|TRBV7-9|NA|NA|TRBJ2-7
TGTGCCAGCAGCTTAGAGGGGTCGTATCATCGTCGCTACGAGCAGTACTTC
CASSLEGSYHRRYEQYF
>14|TRBV6-5|NA|NA|TRBJ2-7
TGTGCCAGCAGTTACTCCAGCGGGTCGGACGAGCAGTACTTC
CASSYSSGSDEQYF
>15|TRBV10-3|NA|TRBD1|TRBJ1-2
TGTGCCATCAGTGACCAGGACAGGGTTAACTATGGCTACACCTTC
CAISDQDRVNYGYTF
>14|TRBV2|NA|TRBD1|TRBJ2-7
TGTGCCAGCAGCTCCGGACAGGCCCAATACGAGCAGTACTTC
CASSSGQAQYEQYF
>13|TRBV5-6|NA|NA|TRBJ2-7
TGTGCCAGCAGCTTGACAGATTCCTACGAGCAGTACTTC
CASSLTDSYEQYF
>15|TRBV28|NA|NA|TRBJ2-1
TGTGCCAGCAGTTCCAGGGTCCTCCTCTACAATGAGCAGTTCTTC
CASSSRVLLYNEQFF
>14|TRBV10-2|NA|TRBD2|TRBJ2-7
TGCGCCAGCAGTGAGTCGGGGGGGAACTACGAGCAGTACTTC
CASSESGGNYEQYF